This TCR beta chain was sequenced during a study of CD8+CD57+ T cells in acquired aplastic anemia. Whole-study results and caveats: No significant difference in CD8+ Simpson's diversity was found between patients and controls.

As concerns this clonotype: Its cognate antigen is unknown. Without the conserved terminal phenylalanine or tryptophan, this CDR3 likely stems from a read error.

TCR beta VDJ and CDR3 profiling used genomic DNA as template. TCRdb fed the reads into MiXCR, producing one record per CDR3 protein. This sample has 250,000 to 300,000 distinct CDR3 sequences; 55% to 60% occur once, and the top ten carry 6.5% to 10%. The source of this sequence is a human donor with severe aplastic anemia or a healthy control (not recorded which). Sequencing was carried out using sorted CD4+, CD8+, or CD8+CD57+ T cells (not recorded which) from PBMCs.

The CDR3: CASSQVAPSAEAFL. The CDR3 DNA is TGTGCCAGCAGCCAAGTGGCCCCATCGGCTGAAGCTTTCCTT. The chain uses TRBV7-9 and TRBJ1-1; D unresolved. CDR1 is SEHNR and CDR2 is FQNEAQ in the germline V gene (reference sequence). The V end lost 5 bases, the J end lost 6 bases, and 16 bases lay between the germline ends. This CDR3 comprises 14 residues.